This TCR beta chain was identified in a study of human T cells and chemical hapten exposure. Study outcomes and limitations: A positive correlation with patch test score was found for PT1 expanded TCR counts.

This clonotype was recorded a few times. Its target is unknown. In the original workflow: Sample TCR counts, which ranged from about 20,000 to 750,000, had a median of approximately 100,000. MiXCR, applied by TCRdb to the RACE reads, yields one record per CDR3 protein. The V and J calls shown here were made by TCRdb, not taken from the authors' results. Of around 300,000 distinct CDR3 sequences detected, 7.7% appear once; the ten largest clones hold roughly 1.2%. The time point here: pre-sensitization, week 0. Treatment meaning: therapeutic diphenylcyclopropenone sensitization with weekly scalp DPC. This CDR3 comprises 16 residues. V dropped 0 bases and J dropped 7; count of bases not matched to a gene: 9. Per the germline V gene, CDR1 is LGHNA and CDR2 is YSLEER.

The source material was whole blood, sampled in connection with sensitization to the hapten diphenylcyclopropenone (DPC). The chain employs TRBV4-3 and TRBJ1-5, with 7 bases matching TRBD1. This TCR derives from a man in his late teens or twenties with alopecia areata. Some clones in this sample may be carry-over from other donors' samples. CDR3 residues: CASSQDLGGVWQPQHF. CDR3 DNA sequence: TGCGCCAGCAGCCAAGATCTAGGGGGCGTTTGGCAGCCCCAGCATTTT.